This TCR beta chain was identified in a study of response to subunit inactivated influenza vaccine. By sample fraction, this clonotype is medium-sized. The CDR3 is 12 residues long. V lost 4 bases and J 5 bases, leaving 8 bases between the germline ends. Germline V gene sequence: CDR1 MGHDK, CDR2 SYGVNS. TCRdb re-called the RT-PCR reads through MiXCR, storing one row per CDR3 protein. The table includes 540,000 or so distinct CDR3 sequences, over 10% detected once. Sequenced here: PBMCs from blood, sampled 40 to 50 days after vaccination. The chain joins TRBV25-1 to TRBJ2-5; no firm D call. The sequence was obtained from a middle-aged man who received an inactivated influenza vaccine. Here the CDR3 reads CASSGGWETQYF. The CDR3 bases are TGTGCCAGCAGTGGGGGTTGGGAGACCCAGTACTTC.